This T cell receptor beta chain came from a study of cytomegalovirus exposure and HLA in healthy donors. General observations from the study: Among the sequence variants, a highly shared cluster was likely an artifact of sequencing. There were some V segments, including TRBV6-2 and TRBV6-3, excluded as indistinguishable. According to a later analysis, donors in an Asian-associated ancestry cluster reportedly had fewer N-insertions than the roughly 720-donor mean.

With respect to this clone: Its antigen is unknown.

The V gene lost 0 bases and the J gene lost 6 bases, with 8 bases spanning the gap. From germline, CDR1 is SGHRS and CDR2 YFSETQ. The CDR3 loop spans 13 amino acids. With 60 Vbeta and 13 Jbeta primers, the PCR was carried out. The assay was immunoSEQ multiplex PCR, and TCRdb's table has in-frame clones only and misses some. The top ten hold about 1.4% of the sample, which has approximately 60,000 clones, about 82% seen once. The sample was PBMCs. The TCR sequence derives from a man aged 30 to 39 in good health and CMV-seronegative. The chain combines TRBV5-1 with TRBJ2-3; weak D call: TRBD2 (5 bases). The CDR3 spells CASSLAGEDTQYF. The CDR3 coding sequence is TGCGCCAGCAGCTTGGCCGGGGAGGATACGCAGTATTTT.